Presented here are 6 T cell receptor beta chains from one specimen sequenced in a study of blood T cell repertoires in COVID-19. TCRdb's table, derived via immunoSEQ multiplex PCR, lists solely in-frame clones and lacks some. The profile shows almost 400,000 clones, 89% of them singletons. Specimen: PBMCs or T cells enriched from blood (not recorded which). The receptors shown here come from a woman aged 25 to 39 who had recovered from COVID-19.

The chain has TRBV30 and TRBJ1-5; D gene ambiguous. This CDR3 is built from 13 residues. Germline V gives CDR1 GTSNPN, CDR2 SVGIG (reference sequence). V lost 2 bases to trimming and J lost 5 bases, with 10 bases between them. CDR3 amino acids: CAWSPREDQPQHF. The CDR3 DNA reads TGTGCCTGGAGTCCGAGGGAGGATCAGCCCCAGCATTTT. The full variable domain, with the rest looked up from reference TRBV30 and TRBJ1-5, is SQTIHQWPATLVQPVGSPLSLECTVEGTSNPNLYWYRQAAGRGLQLLFYSVGIGQISSEVPQNLSASRPQDRQFILSSKKLLLSDSGFYLCAWSPREDQPQHFGDGTRLSIL.

The V and J genes are TRBV9 and TRBJ1-1, with D hard to call. Deletions cut 4 bases from V and 5 bases from J, with 9 bases between. CDR1 is SGDLS and CDR2 is YYNGEE in the germline V gene. This CDR3 has 12 amino acids. The CDR3, as DNA: TGTGCCAGCAGCCCCCTAGGTACTGAAGCTTTCTTT. This gives the protein CASSPLGTEAFF.

The table lists this clone with a few counts. The genes are TRBV7-9 and TRBJ1-2; 8 bases are a match to TRBD1. Germline V gene data show CDR1 as SEHNR and CDR2 as FQNEAQ (reference sequence). The CDR3 sequence is 14 residues long. J lost 8 bases, V lost 5 bases, and 10 bases had no gene match. CDR3 sequence reads: CASSASTGGGGYTF. CDR3 bases: TGTGCCAGCAGCGCCAGTACAGGGGGAGGAGGCTACACCTTC.

The rearrangement links TRBV19 to TRBJ2-1; 11 nucleotides align to TRBD2. J lost 4 bases, V lost 4 bases, and 6 bases had no gene match. Germline-derived CDR1 and CDR2 are LNHDA and SQIVND (reference sequence). The CDR3 has 16 amino acids. The CDR3 DNA follows: TGTGCCAGTAGTAGAACCGGGACTAGCGGATACAATGAGCAGTTCTTC. This encodes CASSRTGTSGYNEQFF.

The chain combines TRBV11-1 with TRBJ2-1; possibly TRBD2 for D (6 bases). The CDR3 is made up of 15 amino acids. Germline CDR1 is SGHAT and CDR2 is FQDESV (reference sequence). Between the trimmed V and J ends, which lost 4 bases and 5 bases, there was a span of 15 bases. CDR3 nucleotide sequence: TGTGCCAGCAGCTCGACTAGTTCCTTACACAATGAGCAGTTCTTC. It yields the protein CASSSTSSLHNEQFF.

The chain combines TRBV2 with TRBJ2-7, with TRBD2 matching 7 bases. Germline V CDR1 and CDR2: SNHLY, FYNNEI. V shed 8 bases and J 0 bases; nucleotides not matched to a gene: 4. The CDR3 is 13 amino acids. The CDR3 DNA sequence: TGTGCCAGCTATGGACTAGACTCCTACGAGCAGTACTTC. Protein product: CASYGLDSYEQYF.